These 5 T cell receptor beta chains were sequenced from one sample in a study of Graves' ophthalmopathy and Graves' hyperthyroidism. Amplified TCR beta CDR3 regions were obtained using RNA transcripts as template. RT-PCR was first run with HTBI primers, then multiplex PCR in a second round. TCRdb reanalysed the multiplex PCR reads using MiXCR and keeps one entry per CDR3 protein. The profile covers 170,000 or so distinct CDR3 sequences, with approximately 38% appearing a single time and roughly 6% taken by the ten largest. Material: peripheral blood. All receptors come from a woman in her 40s with Graves' ophthalmopathy.

The J gene is TRBJ2-5, the V gene TRBV28; D remains unclear. The CDR3 loop spans 15 amino acids. Trimming left V 6 bases short and J 4 bases short, with 18 bases between. Per the germline V gene, CDR1 is MDHEN and CDR2 is SYDVKM. For the CDR3, the DNA is TGTGCCAGCAGCTCGATCAGCGTTAAGGGAGAGACCCAGTACTTC. This sequence encodes CASSSISVKGETQYF. The variable domain in full, with the rest retrieved from reference TRBV28 and TRBJ2-5, is DVKVTQSSRYLVKRTGEKVFLECVQDMDHENMFWYRQDPGLGLRLIYFSYDVKMKEKGDIPEGYSVSREKKERFSLILESASTNQTSMYLCASSSISVKGETQYFGPGTRLLVL.

The sample holds many counts of this clonotype. A junction boundary mismatches the germline segment, possibly from a read error. V is TRBV20-1 and J is TRBJ1-5; unclear D gene. This CDR3 spans 15 amino acids. Germline lookup yields CDR1 DFQATT and CDR2 SNEGSKA (reference sequence). The CDR3 is CSAAPIGESNQPRHF. CDR3 DNA sequence: TGCAGTGCGGCCCCAATTGGAGAGAGCAATCAGCCCCGGCATTTT.

This clonotype showed up just once. The J gene is TRBJ1-2, the V gene TRBV5-1; 7 nucleotides align to TRBD1. This CDR3 is built from 16 residues. CDR1 and CDR2 (germline): SGHRS, YFSETQ. V dropped 1 base and J dropped 5; count of bases not matched to a gene: 11. CDR3 DNA: TGCGCCAGCAGCTTGAGTACACAGGGGTCAAGGTATGGCTACACCTTC. Its protein is CASSLSTQGSRYGYTF.

This clonotype appeared many times. The chain carries TRBV2 and TRBJ2-3; TRBD1 might be the D (6 bases). V was clipped by 4 bases and J by 4 bases, with 12 bases between them. The germline V gene encodes CDR1 SNHLY and CDR2 FYNNEI. CDR3 size: 14 residues. CDR3: CASSVGHSADTQYF. The CDR3, as DNA: TGTGCCAGCAGTGTGGGACACAGCGCAGATACGCAGTATTTT.

The table lists this clonotype with many counts. The genes are TRBV6-5 and TRBJ1-1; TRBD1 aligns across 8 bases. This CDR3 comprises 15 residues. The germline V gene has CDR1 MNHEY and CDR2 SVGAGI. Trimming cost V 3 bases and J 3 bases; bases outside gene matches: 6. This CDR3 is CASSYTTGEDTEAFF. CDR3 in DNA: TGTGCCAGCAGTTATACGACAGGGGAGGACACTGAAGCTTTCTTT.